This T cell receptor beta chain was captured by sequencing in a study of CD8 T cells in ankylosing spondylitis. Study findings and constraints: Enrichment of disease-linked clones was reportedly significant in matched ankylosing spondylitis synovial fluid. Reports of some motif variants in reactive arthritis synovial fluid and blood predate this one.

TCRdb passed the 5' RACE reads through MiXCR, listing each CDR3 protein once. The sample gives 200,000 to 250,000 distinct CDR3 sequences, roughly 25% of which show up once; 5% to 8% is in the top ten. Looked up from germline, CDR1 is DFQATT and CDR2 is SNEGSKA (reference sequence). This CDR3 comprises 12 residues. This clonotype was found many times. The antigen remains undetermined. The gene calls are TRBV20-1 and TRBJ1-3; D is perhaps TRBD1 (6 bases). This TCR came from a male donor with ankylosing spondylitis or in good health (not recorded which). What was sequenced was blood, either unsorted or a sorted T cell fraction (not recorded which). CDR3 coding DNA: TGCAGGGACGGACAGCAAGGAAACACCATATATTTT. Protein product: CRDGQQGNTIYF.